The 21 T cell receptor beta chains below all came from one sample that was sequenced in a study of CD8 T cell repertoires and HIV-1 epitope variants. The table came from immunoSEQ multiplex PCR; TCRdb's copy has only in-frame clones and leaves some out. The table shows 95,000 or so clones, with just under 75% occurring only once. Specimen: uncultured baseline CD8+ T cells from peripheral blood mononuclear cells (PBMCs). These receptor sequences come from a male donor with HIV.

By sample fraction, this clone is medium-sized. This CDR3 is also generated by other DNA sequences in the sample. The gene calls are TRBV5-4 and TRBJ2-7, with TRBD1 matching 8 bases. V trimming: 2 bases; J trimming: 1 base; junction bases outside the gene matches: 2. This CDR3 contains 14 residues. Germline V gives CDR1 SGHNT, CDR2 YYREEE (reference sequence). The CDR3 here is CASSFGQGSYEQYF. In DNA, the CDR3 is TGTGCCAGCAGCTTCGGACAGGGTTCCTACGAGCAGTACTTC.

The CDR3 bases are TGTGCCAGCAGCTTAATGACAGGGGGCTTAGGTGAGCAGTTCTTC. Its translation: CASSLMTGGLGEQFF. The chain is built from TRBV7-3 and TRBJ2-1; TRBD1 agrees at 10 bases. The CDR3 consists of 15 residues. Germline CDR1 reads SGHTA; CDR2 reads FQGTGA. J was trimmed by 9 bases and V by 1 base; bases with no gene match: 6. Complete variable domain (other parts from reference TRBV7-3 and TRBJ2-1): GAGVSQTPSNKVTEKGKYVELRCDPISGHTALYWYRQSLGQGPEFLIYFQGTGAADDSGLPNDRFFAVRPEGSVSTLKIQRTERGDSAVYLCASSLMTGGLGEQFFGPGTRLTVL.

CDR3 nucleotides: TGCAGCGCCAGGACTAGCGGGTACAATGAGCAGTTCTTC. Translating it yields CSARTSGYNEQFF. The chain recombines TRBV29-1 with TRBJ2-1, with 11 bases lining up with TRBD2. This CDR3 is 13 amino acids long. With 7 bases clipped from V and 4 bases from J, the junction kept 3 bases outside the gene matches. CDR1 and CDR2 (germline): SQVTM, ANQGSEA.

The V call is TRBV6-5, the J call TRBJ2-5; perhaps TRBD1 as D (7 bases). CDR3 size: 14 residues. Per germline, CDR1 MNHEY and CDR2 SVGAGI. V dropped 0 bases and J dropped 5 bases, with 10 bases sitting between them. The CDR3 loop reads CASSYSPGGETQYF. The CDR3 bases are TGTGCCAGCAGTTACTCGCCAGGGGGGGAGACCCAGTACTTC.

The chain is built from TRBV10-3 and TRBJ2-1, with TRBD1 identical over 7 bases. This CDR3 comprises 14 residues. Per germline, CDR1 ENHRY and CDR2 SYGVKD. The V segment lost 2 bases and the J segment 7 bases; nucleotides outside the gene matches: 5. The CDR3 reads CAISERQGTNEQFF. CDR3 DNA sequence: TGTGCCATCAGTGAGCGACAGGGCACGAATGAGCAGTTCTTC.

J is TRBJ1-2 and V is TRBV10-3; TRBD1 matches 7 bases. The V and J ends lost 6 bases and 4 bases, in that order; junction bases with no gene match: 17. Germline V gene lookup returns CDR1 ENHRY and CDR2 SYGVKD. This CDR3 comprises 17 residues. The CDR3 protein is CAIRPLGQADDTYGYTF. The CDR3 nucleotides are TGTGCCATCAGGCCCCTAGGACAGGCAGATGACACCTATGGCTACACCTTC.

The V gene is TRBV19, the J gene TRBJ1-5, with 7 bases matching TRBD1. V was clipped by 3 bases and J by 5 bases; unmatched bases: 7. The germline CDR1 and CDR2 sequences are LNHDA and SQIVND (reference sequence). CDR3 length: 15 residues. DNA of the CDR3: TGTGCCAGTAGTATTGTAACAGGGGACTATCAGCCCCAGCATTTT. Amino acid sequence: CASSIVTGDYQPQHF. The variable domain in full, with the rest retrieved from reference TRBV19 and TRBJ1-5, is DGGITQSPKYLFRKEGQNVTLSCEQNLNHDAMYWYRQDPGQGLRLIYYSQIVNDFQKGDIAEGYSVSREKKESFPLTVTSAQKNPTAFYLCASSIVTGDYQPQHFGDGTRLSIL.

CDR3 nucleotide sequence: TGTGCCAGCAGCGTAGGTGGACAGAACACTGAAGCTTTCTTT. This encodes CASSVGGQNTEAFF. The chain links TRBV9 to TRBJ1-1; maybe TRBD1 (5 bases). Germline V gene sequence: CDR1 SGDLS, CDR2 YYNGEE. The CDR3 is 14 residues long. Trimming removed 0 bases from V and 1 base from J, with 7 bases in between. Using reference TRBV9 and TRBJ1-1 for the parts outside the CDR3, the full variable domain is DSGVTQTPKHLITATGQRVTLRCSPRSGDLSVYWYQQSLDQGLQFLIQYYNGEERAKGNILERFSAQQFPDLHSELNLSSLELGDSALYFCASSVGGQNTEAFFGQGTRLTVV.

The chain couples TRBV5-4 to TRBJ1-1; the D gene is possibly TRBD1 (6 bases). The CDR3 extends over 14 amino acids. Germline CDR1 reads SGHNT; CDR2 reads YYREEE (reference sequence). Trimming took off 3 bases at V and 5 bases at J, with 14 bases between the two ends. CDR3 coding DNA: TGTGCCAGCAGCTACGCCGACAGGTCAACTGAAGCTTTCTTT. Protein: CASSYADRSTEAFF. Supplemented by reference TRBV5-4 and TRBJ1-1, the full variable domain reads ETGVTQSPTHLIKTRGQQVTLRCSSQSGHNTVSWYQQALGQGPQFIFQYYREEENGRGNFPPRFSGLQFPNYSSELNVNALELDDSALYLCASSYADRSTEAFFGQGTRLTVV.

The rearrangement joins TRBV25-1 to TRBJ2-7; D not resolved. The germline gives CDR1 MGHDK, CDR2 SYGVNS. Trimming cost V 7 bases and J 3 bases, with 7 bases left between them. There are 11 residues in the CDR3. This chain's CDR3 is CASTGIYEQYF. CDR3 DNA sequence: TGTGCCAGCACCGGCATCTACGAGCAGTACTTC.

CDR3 protein: CASSFEEGTEAFF. CDR3 in DNA: TGCGCCAGCAGCTTCGAAGAGGGAACTGAAGCTTTCTTT. The chain joins TRBV5-1 to TRBJ1-1; the D is unclear. Germline V CDR1 and CDR2: SGHRS, YFSETQ. V was pared by 2 bases and J by 5 bases, with 10 bases between. This CDR3 region has 13 residues.

The rearrangement joins TRBV13 to TRBJ2-2; weak D call: TRBD1 (6 bases). The germline V gene encodes CDR1 PRHDT and CDR2 FYEKMQ (reference sequence). The CDR3 spans 16 residues. Trimming removed 5 bases at V and 0 bases at J, with 13 bases between. The DNA for the CDR3 is TGTGCCAGCAGCCCACAAGGACAGACGAACACCGGGGAGCTGTTTTTT. Amino acid sequence: CASSPQGQTNTGELFF.

This clone was observed a few times. The chain has TRBV2 and TRBJ1-1; D gene unclear. The length of the CDR3 is 11 residues. V dropped 9 bases and J dropped 0 bases, with 5 bases sitting between them. Germline CDR1 is SNHLY and CDR2 is FYNNEI. The CDR3 bases are TGTGCCAGTTATATGAACACTGAAGCTTTCTTT. Translating gives CASYMNTEAFF.

Here the CDR3 DNA reads TGTGCCAGCAGATGGCGGCCGAACACTGAAGCTTTCTTT. This translates into CASRWRPNTEAFF. J is TRBJ1-1 and V is TRBV6-1; D remains ambiguous. CDR3 length: 13 amino acids. V lost 6 bases and J lost 1, with 9 bases in between. Germline CDR1 MNHNS, CDR2 SASEGT.

The J gene is TRBJ1-5, the V gene TRBV6-1; 7 bases align to TRBD1. Germline lookup yields CDR1 MNHNS and CDR2 SASEGT. This CDR3 comprises 14 residues. The V and J ends lost 4 bases and 6 bases, in that order; junction bases with no gene match: 6. CDR3 DNA: TGTGCCAGCAGTGTATCGACAGGGCCTCAGCCCCAGCATTTT. Translation gives CASSVSTGPQPQHF.

This clone was counted ten times or more. The rearrangement joins TRBV12-5 to TRBJ2-1; D unclear. The CDR3 totals 12 residues. Germline-derived CDR1 and CDR2 are LGHNT and FRNRAP. V shed 4 bases and J shed 9 bases, with 10 bases lying between them. This CDR3 is CASGSRVAEQFF. The CDR3 DNA sequence: TGTGCTAGTGGTTCTCGAGTAGCTGAGCAGTTCTTC.

V and J are TRBV30 and TRBJ2-5, with 9 bases lining up with TRBD1. Germline V gene sequence: CDR1 GTSNPN, CDR2 SVGIG (reference sequence). The V segment lost 5 bases and the J segment 2 bases; nucleotides outside the gene matches: 6. The CDR3 is 14 residues long. CDR3 coding DNA: TGTGCCTGGGAGACAGGGGGGCAACAAGAGACCCAGTACTTC. Translation: CAWETGGQQETQYF.

This clone has more than one count but fewer than ten. The chain uses TRBV7-2 and TRBJ2-2; D ambiguous. The CDR3 sequence is 15 residues long. The ends were cut back, 2 bases at V and 3 bases at J, with 10 bases in the middle. Germline values: CDR1 SGHTA, CDR2 FQGNSA. CDR3 loop: CASSLPRVYTGELFF. In DNA form, the CDR3 reads TGTGCCAGCAGCTTACCTAGGGTATACACCGGGGAGCTGTTTTTT.

This clone was seen just once. The J gene is TRBJ2-7, the V gene TRBV18; 11 bases line up with TRBD1. CDR3 size: 14 residues. The ends lost 3 bases at V and 6 bases at J; junction bases unmatched: 4. The germline V gene has CDR1 KGHSH and CDR2 LQKENI. The CDR3 DNA reads TGTGCCAGCTCACCGACCGGGACAGGGGGCGAGCAGTACTTC. Translation: CASSPTGTGGEQYF.

This sequence joins TRBV5-4 and TRBJ1-1; D might be TRBD1 (6 bases). Germline CDR1 and CDR2: SGHNT and YYREEE (reference sequence). Trimming removed 1 base at V and 1 base at J, with 11 bases between. This CDR3 is 15 amino acids long. Here the CDR3 reads CASSLHREGNTEAFF. As DNA, the CDR3 is TGTGCCAGCAGCTTGCACAGGGAGGGGAACACTGAAGCTTTCTTT.

This clone was detected a few times. The V gene is TRBV4-2, the J gene TRBJ2-7; possibly TRBD1 for D (6 bases). CDR3 size: 15 residues. CDR1 LGHNA and CDR2 YNFKEQ come from the germline V gene. Trimming removed 5 bases from V and 3 bases from J, with 17 bases in between. CDR3 in DNA: TGTGCCAGCAGCTCCGAGGACCCAGGGGACTACGAGCAGTACTTC. It translates to CASSSEDPGDYEQYF.